The rows below give T cell receptor beta chains drawn from one sample of a study of blood T cell repertoires in COVID-19. Data came from immunoSEQ multiplex PCR; TCRdb stores just in-frame clones and leaves some out. This sample has roughly 250,000 clones; 92% occur once, and the top ten carry 0.83%. The sequenced material came from peripheral blood. All receptors derive from a man younger than 40 with COVID-19, enrolled during active disease. The CDR3 runs from the conserved cysteine through the conserved F or W. Each record gives: V gene, D gene, clone size, J gene, CDR3 DNA, CDR3 protein. The D gene is left open where the match is weak. Rows may omit the clone size; those that give it use once, few, many or a size class.

v_call: TRBV12-5; d_call: TRBD1; clone_size: .; j_call: TRBJ2-5; cdr3_nt: TGTGCTAGTGGGTGGACAGGGTCAATGTTAGGAGAGACCCAGTACTTC; cdr3_aa: CASGWTGSMLGETQYF
v_call: TRBV5-5; d_call: .; clone_size: .; j_call: TRBJ1-2; cdr3_nt: TGTGCCAGCAGCTTGGAACAGGAGAGCTATGGCTACACCTTC; cdr3_aa: CASSLEQESYGYTF
v_call: TRBV4-2; d_call: .; clone_size: .; j_call: TRBJ1-5; cdr3_nt: TGTGCCAGCAGCCCGGACCTAGGGAGAAATCAGCCCCAGCATTTT; cdr3_aa: CASSPDLGRNQPQHF
v_call: TRBV11-2; d_call: .; clone_size: .; j_call: TRBJ2-1; cdr3_nt: TGTGCCAGCAGCTTATCGGGACTTAGATTCAATGAGCAGTTCTTC; cdr3_aa: CASSLSGLRFNEQFF
v_call: TRBV7-9; d_call: TRBD2; clone_size: .; j_call: TRBJ2-1; cdr3_nt: TGTGCCAGCAGCGTCCCCGGGGGGGAGGAGCAGTTCTTC; cdr3_aa: CASSVPGGEEQFF
v_call: TRBV6-5; d_call: .; clone_size: .; j_call: TRBJ1-5; cdr3_nt: TGTGCCAGCACATGGGCCCTCAATCAGCCCCAGCATTTT; cdr3_aa: CASTWALNQPQHF
v_call: TRBV19; d_call: .; clone_size: .; j_call: TRBJ2-2; cdr3_nt: TGTGCCAGTAGTATAGTTCCGTGGCGATCCGACAGGAAGTCCGGGGAGCTGTTTTTT; cdr3_aa: CASSIVPWRSDRKSGELFF
v_call: TRBV5-6; d_call: .; clone_size: .; j_call: TRBJ1-1; cdr3_nt: TGTGCCAGCACGCAGGGGCCCACTGAAGCTTTCTTT; cdr3_aa: CASTQGPTEAFF
v_call: TRBV7-2; d_call: TRBD2; clone_size: .; j_call: TRBJ2-3; cdr3_nt: TGTGCCAGCAGTCGTAGCGGGGGGGCGGCAGATACGCAGTATTTT; cdr3_aa: CASSRSGGAADTQYF
v_call: TRBV12-3/TRBV12-4; d_call: .; clone_size: .; j_call: TRBJ2-3; cdr3_nt: TGTGCCAGCAGTTTGGGGCCCTTAGATACGCAGTATTTT; cdr3_aa: CASSLGPLDTQYF
v_call: TRBV30; d_call: TRBD2; clone_size: .; j_call: TRBJ2-1; cdr3_nt: TGTGCCTGGGACCTTCAGCGGGGGGGCGGAAATGAGCAGTTCTTC; cdr3_aa: CAWDLQRGGGNEQFF
v_call: TRBV18; d_call: TRBD1; clone_size: .; j_call: TRBJ1-6; cdr3_nt: TGTGCCAGCTCACCATCGGGACAGGGCTCTAATTCACCCCTCCACTTT; cdr3_aa: CASSPSGQGSNSPLHF
v_call: TRBV27; d_call: .; clone_size: .; j_call: TRBJ1-5; cdr3_nt: TGTGCCAGCCGAGCCTATAGTAGTACGGGACAGCCCCAGCATTTT; cdr3_aa: CASRAYSSTGQPQHF
v_call: TRBV18; d_call: .; clone_size: .; j_call: TRBJ2-1; cdr3_nt: TGTGCCAGCTCGGTCCTAGGTTGGGAGCAGTTCTTC; cdr3_aa: CASSVLGWEQFF
v_call: TRBV5-4; d_call: TRBD2; clone_size: .; j_call: TRBJ2-2; cdr3_nt: TGTGCCAGCAGCCACGGGACTAGCCAGTTTATCGGGGAGCTGTTTTTT; cdr3_aa: CASSHGTSQFIGELFF
v_call: TRBV6-4; d_call: .; clone_size: few; j_call: TRBJ1-5; cdr3_nt: TGTGCCAGCAGTGTTACAGTAAATCAGCCCCAGCATTTT; cdr3_aa: CASSVTVNQPQHF
v_call: TRBV12-5; d_call: .; clone_size: .; j_call: TRBJ2-7; cdr3_nt: TGTGCTAGTGGTTTAACCGGGTCCCCCCGTTACGAGCAGTACTTC; cdr3_aa: CASGLTGSPRYEQYF
v_call: TRBV6-6; d_call: .; clone_size: .; j_call: TRBJ1-5; cdr3_nt: TGTGCCAGCAGTCAAGGGACTTATAGCAATCAGCCCCAGCATTTT; cdr3_aa: CASSQGTYSNQPQHF
v_call: TRBV2; d_call: TRBD1; clone_size: .; j_call: TRBJ2-7; cdr3_nt: TGTGCCAGCAGTGAAAGGACAGGGTTCTACGAGCAGTACTTC; cdr3_aa: CASSERTGFYEQYF
v_call: TRBV27; d_call: TRBD1; clone_size: .; j_call: TRBJ1-2; cdr3_nt: TGTGCCAGCAGTTCCAGACAGGGCATCAACTATGGCTACACCTTC; cdr3_aa: CASSSRQGINYGYTF
v_call: TRBV27; d_call: .; clone_size: .; j_call: TRBJ1-1; cdr3_nt: TGTGCCAGCAGTCCCACAGGGAACACTGAAGCTTTCTTT; cdr3_aa: CASSPTGNTEAFF
v_call: TRBV6-1; d_call: .; clone_size: .; j_call: TRBJ1-2; cdr3_nt: TGTGCCAGCAGTGAAGGGGGGGATCTAGGTGGCTACACCTTC; cdr3_aa: CASSEGGDLGGYTF
v_call: TRBV7-9; d_call: TRBD1; clone_size: .; j_call: TRBJ2-2; cdr3_nt: TGTGCCAGCAGCCCGCAGGGGGCCGGGGAGCTGTTTTTT; cdr3_aa: CASSPQGAGELFF
v_call: TRBV5-4; d_call: .; clone_size: once; j_call: TRBJ2-7; cdr3_nt: TGTGCCAGCAGCTTGCAATCCCAGGGTCCCAACGAGCAGTACTTC; cdr3_aa: CASSLQSQGPNEQYF
v_call: TRBV6-2/TRBV6-3; d_call: .; clone_size: .; j_call: TRBJ1-1; cdr3_nt: TGTGCCAGCAGTTACTCGAACCAGGGCACTGAAGCTTTCTTT; cdr3_aa: CASSYSNQGTEAFF
v_call: TRBV18; d_call: TRBD1; clone_size: .; j_call: TRBJ1-5; cdr3_nt: TGTGCCAGCTCACCTAACAGGGGGAATCAGCCCCAGCATTTT; cdr3_aa: CASSPNRGNQPQHF
v_call: TRBV19; d_call: .; clone_size: .; j_call: TRBJ2-3; cdr3_nt: TGTGCCAGTAGTATAGAGGCCCTCAATACGCAGTATTTT; cdr3_aa: CASSIEALNTQYF
v_call: TRBV30; d_call: TRBD1; clone_size: .; j_call: TRBJ1-2; cdr3_nt: TGTGCCTGGTCGACAGGGCCATCTAACTATGGCTACACCTTC; cdr3_aa: CAWSTGPSNYGYTF
v_call: TRBV18; d_call: .; clone_size: .; j_call: TRBJ1-6; cdr3_nt: TGTGCCAGCTCACCGGGGACACACCCCAATAATTCACCCCTCCACTTT; cdr3_aa: CASSPGTHPNNSPLHF
v_call: TRBV6-5; d_call: TRBD1; clone_size: .; j_call: TRBJ2-5; cdr3_nt: TGTGCCAGCAGGCCGACAGGGGGCGGGGAGACCCAGTACTTC; cdr3_aa: CASRPTGGGETQYF
v_call: TRBV19; d_call: TRBD1; clone_size: .; j_call: TRBJ1-1; cdr3_nt: TGTGCCAGTAGTAGACAGGGTCGGCCGTTTGAAGCTTTCTTT; cdr3_aa: CASSRQGRPFEAFF
v_call: TRBV30; d_call: TRBD1; clone_size: .; j_call: TRBJ2-3; cdr3_nt: TGTGCCTGGAGTGGTGGACAGGGGGCCACAGATACGCAGTATTTT; cdr3_aa: CAWSGGQGATDTQYF
v_call: TRBV6-5; d_call: .; clone_size: .; j_call: TRBJ2-1; cdr3_nt: TGTGCCAGCAGTTACTCGGGCTTACCCTGGGAGCAGTTCTTC; cdr3_aa: CASSYSGLPWEQFF
v_call: TRBV18; d_call: .; clone_size: .; j_call: TRBJ1-5; cdr3_nt: TGTGCCAGCTCCGGGCAGGGAGGCGAACAGCCCCAGCATTTT; cdr3_aa: CASSGQGGEQPQHF